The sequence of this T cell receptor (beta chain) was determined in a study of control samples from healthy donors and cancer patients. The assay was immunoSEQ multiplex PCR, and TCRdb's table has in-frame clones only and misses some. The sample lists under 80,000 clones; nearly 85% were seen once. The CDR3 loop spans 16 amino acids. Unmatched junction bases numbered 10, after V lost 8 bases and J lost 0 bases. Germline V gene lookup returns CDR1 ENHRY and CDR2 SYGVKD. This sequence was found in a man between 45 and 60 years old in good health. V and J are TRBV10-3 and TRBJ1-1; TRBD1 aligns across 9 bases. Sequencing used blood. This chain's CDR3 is CAISGTGGPMNTEAFF. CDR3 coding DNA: TGTGCCATCTCAGGAACAGGGGGCCCCATGAACACTGAAGCTTTCTTT.